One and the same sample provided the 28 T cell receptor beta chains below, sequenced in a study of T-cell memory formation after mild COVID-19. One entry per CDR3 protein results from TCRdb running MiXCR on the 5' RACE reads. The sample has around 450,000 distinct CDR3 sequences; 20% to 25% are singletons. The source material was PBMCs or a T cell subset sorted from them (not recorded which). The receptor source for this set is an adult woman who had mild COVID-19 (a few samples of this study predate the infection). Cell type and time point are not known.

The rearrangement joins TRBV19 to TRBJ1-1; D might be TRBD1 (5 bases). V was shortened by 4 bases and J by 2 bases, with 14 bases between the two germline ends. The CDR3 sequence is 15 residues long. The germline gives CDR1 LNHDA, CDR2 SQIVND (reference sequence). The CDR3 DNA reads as TGTGCCAGTAGTACCTACGGGACTCCAAACACTGAAGCTTTCTTT. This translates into CASSTYGTPNTEAFF.

CDR3 in amino acids: CASSERSNEKLFF. CDR3 DNA sequence: TGTGCCAGCAGTGAACGCTCTAATGAAAAACTGTTTTTT. V usage is TRBV2 and J usage is TRBJ1-4; D not resolved. Germline assignment: CDR1 SNHLY and CDR2 FYNNEI. This CDR3 is built from 13 residues. V lost 2 bases and J lost 3, with 4 bases in between. Full variable domain (missing parts from reference TRBV2 and TRBJ1-4): EPEVTQTPSHQVTQMGQEVILRCVPISNHLYFYWYRQILGQKVEFLVSFYNNEISEKSEIFDDQFSVERPDGSNFTLKIRSTKLEDSAMYFCASSERSNEKLFFGSGTQLSVL.

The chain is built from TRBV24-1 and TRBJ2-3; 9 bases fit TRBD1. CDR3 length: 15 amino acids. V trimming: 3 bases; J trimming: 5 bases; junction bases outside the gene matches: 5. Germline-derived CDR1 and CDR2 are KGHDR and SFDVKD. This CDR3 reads CATSDPTGGEDTQYF. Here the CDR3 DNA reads TGTGCCACCAGTGATCCGACAGGGGGGGAAGATACGCAGTATTTT.

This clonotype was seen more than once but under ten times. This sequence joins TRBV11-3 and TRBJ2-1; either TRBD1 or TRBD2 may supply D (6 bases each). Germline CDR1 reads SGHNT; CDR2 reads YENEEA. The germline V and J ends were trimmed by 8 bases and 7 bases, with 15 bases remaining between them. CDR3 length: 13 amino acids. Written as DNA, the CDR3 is TGTGCCAGCCGCCACAGGGAGGTAAATGAGCAGTTCTTC. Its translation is CASRHREVNEQFF.

The CDR3 loop reads CASSVTTGGYGYTF. The CDR3 DNA sequence: TGTGCCAGCAGCGTTACCACAGGGGGGTATGGCTACACCTTC. The gene calls are TRBV9 and TRBJ1-2; 8 bases match TRBD1. The J segment lost 5 bases and the V segment lost 2 bases, leaving 5 bases of the junction unmatched. Germline V gives CDR1 SGDLS, CDR2 YYNGEE. The CDR3 is 14 amino acids.

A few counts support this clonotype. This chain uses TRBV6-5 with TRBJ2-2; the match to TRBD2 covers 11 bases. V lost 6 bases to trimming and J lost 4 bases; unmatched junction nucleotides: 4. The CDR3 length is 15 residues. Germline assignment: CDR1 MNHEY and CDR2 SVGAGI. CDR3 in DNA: TGTGCCAGCAGAAGACTAGCGGGGATCACCGGGGAGCTGTTTTTT. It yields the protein CASRRLAGITGELFF.

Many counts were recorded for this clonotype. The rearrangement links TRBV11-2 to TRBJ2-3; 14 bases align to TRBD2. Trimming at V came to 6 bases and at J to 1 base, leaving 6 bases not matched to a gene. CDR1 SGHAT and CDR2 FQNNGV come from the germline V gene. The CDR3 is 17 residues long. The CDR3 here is CASRRTSGGWGTDTQYF. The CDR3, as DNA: TGTGCCAGCAGACGGACTAGCGGGGGGTGGGGCACAGATACGCAGTATTTT.

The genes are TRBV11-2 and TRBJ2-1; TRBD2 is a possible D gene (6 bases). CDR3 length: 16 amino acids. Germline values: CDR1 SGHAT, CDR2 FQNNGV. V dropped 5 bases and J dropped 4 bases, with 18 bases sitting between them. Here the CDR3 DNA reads TGTGCCAGCAGCGGACGTGTCCAGGGAGGATACAATGAGCAGTTCTTC. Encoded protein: CASSGRVQGGYNEQFF.

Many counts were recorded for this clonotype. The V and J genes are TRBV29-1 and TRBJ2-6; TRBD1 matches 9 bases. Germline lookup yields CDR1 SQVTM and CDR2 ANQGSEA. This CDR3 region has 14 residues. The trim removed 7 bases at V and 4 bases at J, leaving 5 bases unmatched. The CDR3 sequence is CSAQGAGGANVLTF. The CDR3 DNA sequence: TGCAGCGCACAGGGGGCGGGAGGGGCCAACGTCCTGACTTTC.

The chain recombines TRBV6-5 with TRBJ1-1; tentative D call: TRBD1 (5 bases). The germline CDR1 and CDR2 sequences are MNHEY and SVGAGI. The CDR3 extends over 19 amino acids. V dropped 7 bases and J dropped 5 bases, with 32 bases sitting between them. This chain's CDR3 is CASTKIFYRLRVNSTEAFF. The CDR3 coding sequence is TGTGCCAGCACCAAAATTTTTTACAGGCTCCGCGTGAATAGTACTGAAGCTTTCTTT.

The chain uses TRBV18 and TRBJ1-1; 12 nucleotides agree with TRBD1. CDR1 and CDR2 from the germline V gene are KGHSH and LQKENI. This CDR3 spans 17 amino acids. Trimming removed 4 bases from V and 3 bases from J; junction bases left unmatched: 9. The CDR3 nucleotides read TGTGCCAGCTCACTTCTTGGGACAGGGGGCACGTACACTGAAGCTTTCTTT. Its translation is CASSLLGTGGTYTEAFF. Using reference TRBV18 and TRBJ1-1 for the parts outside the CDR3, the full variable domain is NAGVMQNPRHLVRRRGQEARLRCSPMKGHSHVYWYRQLPEEGLKFMVYLQKENIIDESGMPKERFSAEFPKEGPSILRIQQVVRGDSAAYFCASSLLGTGGTYTEAFFGQGTRLTVV.

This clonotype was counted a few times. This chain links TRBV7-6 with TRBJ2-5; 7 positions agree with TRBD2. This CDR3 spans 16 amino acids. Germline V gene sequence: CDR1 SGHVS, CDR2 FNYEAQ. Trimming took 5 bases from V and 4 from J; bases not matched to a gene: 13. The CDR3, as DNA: TGTGCCAGCAGCCCCCCGGGCGGGAGATTTGTAGAGACCCAGTACTTC. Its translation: CASSPPGGRFVETQYF.

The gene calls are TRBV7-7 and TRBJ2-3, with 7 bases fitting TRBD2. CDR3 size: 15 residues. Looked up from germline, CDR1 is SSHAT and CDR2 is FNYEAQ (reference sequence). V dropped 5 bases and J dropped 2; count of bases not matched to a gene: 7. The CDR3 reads CASSLTSLNTDTQYF. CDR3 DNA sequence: TGTGCCAGCAGCCTGACTAGCTTAAACACAGATACGCAGTATTTT.

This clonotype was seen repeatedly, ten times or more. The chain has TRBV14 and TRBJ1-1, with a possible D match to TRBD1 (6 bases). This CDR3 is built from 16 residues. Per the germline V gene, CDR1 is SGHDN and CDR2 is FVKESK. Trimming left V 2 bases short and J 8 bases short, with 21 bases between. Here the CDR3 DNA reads TGTGCCAGCAGCCAAAAGGGCCCAAGACTTAGGGGGGAAGCTTTCTTT. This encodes CASSQKGPRLRGEAFF.

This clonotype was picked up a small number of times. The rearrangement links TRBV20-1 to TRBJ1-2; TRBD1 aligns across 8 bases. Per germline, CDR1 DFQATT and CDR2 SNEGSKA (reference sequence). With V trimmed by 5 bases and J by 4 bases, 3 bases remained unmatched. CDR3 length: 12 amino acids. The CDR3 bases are TGCAGTGCTCCCGACAGGGGCTATGGCTACACCTTC. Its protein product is CSAPDRGYGYTF.

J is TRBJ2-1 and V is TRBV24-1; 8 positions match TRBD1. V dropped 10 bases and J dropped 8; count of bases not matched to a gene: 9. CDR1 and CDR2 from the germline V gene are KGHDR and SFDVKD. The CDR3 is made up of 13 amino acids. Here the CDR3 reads CATKFSGGHEQFF. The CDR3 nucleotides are TGTGCCACAAAATTTTCAGGGGGCCATGAGCAGTTCTTC.

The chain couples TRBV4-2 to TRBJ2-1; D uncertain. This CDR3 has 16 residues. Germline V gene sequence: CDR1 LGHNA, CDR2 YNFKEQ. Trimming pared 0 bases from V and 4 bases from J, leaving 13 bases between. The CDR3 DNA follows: TGTGCCAGCAGCCAAGACTACTTCCTCACGTACAATGAGCAGTTCTTC. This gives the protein CASSQDYFLTYNEQFF.

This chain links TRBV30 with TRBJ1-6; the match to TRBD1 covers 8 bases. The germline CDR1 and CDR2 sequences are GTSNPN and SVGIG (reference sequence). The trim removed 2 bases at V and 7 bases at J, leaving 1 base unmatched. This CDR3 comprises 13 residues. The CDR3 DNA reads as TGTGCCTGGAGTAGACAGGGGAATTCACCCCTCCACTTT. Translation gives CAWSRQGNSPLHF. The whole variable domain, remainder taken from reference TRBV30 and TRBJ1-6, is SQTIHQWPATLVQPVGSPLSLECTVEGTSNPNLYWYRQAAGRGLQLLFYSVGIGQISSEVPQNLSASRPQDRQFILSSKKLLLSDSGFYLCAWSRQGNSPLHFGNGTRLTVT.

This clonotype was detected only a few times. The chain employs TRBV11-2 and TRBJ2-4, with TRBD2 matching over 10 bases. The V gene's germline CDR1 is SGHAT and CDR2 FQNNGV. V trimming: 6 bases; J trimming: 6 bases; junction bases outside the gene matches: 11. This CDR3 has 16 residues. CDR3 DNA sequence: TGTGCCAGCAGTCAAATGGCTCTAGCGGGGGCAAACATTCAGTACTTC. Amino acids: CASSQMALAGANIQYF.

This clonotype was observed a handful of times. The CDR3: CASSRYNQPQHF. CDR3 sequence (DNA): TGTGCCAGCAGCCGGTACAATCAGCCCCAGCATTTT. The chain is built from TRBV5-8 and TRBJ1-5; D unresolved. The V end lost 4 bases, the J end lost 3 bases, and 5 bases lay between the germline ends. CDR3 length equals 12 residues. The V gene's germline CDR1 is SGHTS and CDR2 YDEGEE.

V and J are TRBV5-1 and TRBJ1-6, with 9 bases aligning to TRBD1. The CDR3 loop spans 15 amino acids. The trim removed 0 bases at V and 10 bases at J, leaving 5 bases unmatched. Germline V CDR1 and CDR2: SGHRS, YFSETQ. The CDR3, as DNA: TGCGCCAGCAGCTTGGGGGGGACAGGGCGATCACCCCTCCACTTT. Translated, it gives CASSLGGTGRSPLHF. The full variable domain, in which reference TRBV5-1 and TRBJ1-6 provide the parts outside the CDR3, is KAGVTQTPRYLIKTRGQQVTLSCSPISGHRSVSWYQQTPGQGLQFLFEYFSETQRNKGNFPGRFSGRQFSNSRSEMNVSTLELGDSALYLCASSLGGTGRSPLHFGNGTRLTVT.

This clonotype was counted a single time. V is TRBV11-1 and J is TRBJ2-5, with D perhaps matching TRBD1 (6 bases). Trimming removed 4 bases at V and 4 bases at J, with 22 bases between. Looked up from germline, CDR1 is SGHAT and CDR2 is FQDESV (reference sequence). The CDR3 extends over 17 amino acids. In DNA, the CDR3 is TGTGCCAGCAGCTCCTTACTATCGGACAGCTCCAGAGAGACCCAGTACTTC. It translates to CASSSLLSDSSRETQYF.

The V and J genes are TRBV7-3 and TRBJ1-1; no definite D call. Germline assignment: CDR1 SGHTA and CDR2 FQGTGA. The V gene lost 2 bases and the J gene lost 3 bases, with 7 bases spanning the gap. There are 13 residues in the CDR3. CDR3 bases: TGTGCCAGCAGCTTAGAAGTTTACACTGAAGCTTTCTTT. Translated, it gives CASSLEVYTEAFF.

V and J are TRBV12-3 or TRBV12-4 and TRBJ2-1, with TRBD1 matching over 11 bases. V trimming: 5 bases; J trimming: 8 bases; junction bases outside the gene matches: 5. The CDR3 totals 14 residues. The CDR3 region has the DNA TGTGCCAGCAGTCTACGGACAGGGGGCCATGAGCAGTTCTTC. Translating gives CASSLRTGGHEQFF.

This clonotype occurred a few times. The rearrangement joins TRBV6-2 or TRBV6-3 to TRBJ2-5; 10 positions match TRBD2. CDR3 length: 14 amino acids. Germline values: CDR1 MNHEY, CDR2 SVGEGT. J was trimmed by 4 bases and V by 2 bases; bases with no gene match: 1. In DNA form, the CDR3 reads TGTGCCAGCAGTTACACTAGCGGGATAGAGACCCAGTACTTC. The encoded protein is CASSYTSGIETQYF.

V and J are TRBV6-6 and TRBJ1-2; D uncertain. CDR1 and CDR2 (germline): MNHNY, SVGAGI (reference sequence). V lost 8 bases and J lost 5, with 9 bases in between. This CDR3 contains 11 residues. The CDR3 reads CASGDGYGYTF. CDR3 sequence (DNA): TGTGCCAGCGGTGATGGATATGGCTACACCTTC.

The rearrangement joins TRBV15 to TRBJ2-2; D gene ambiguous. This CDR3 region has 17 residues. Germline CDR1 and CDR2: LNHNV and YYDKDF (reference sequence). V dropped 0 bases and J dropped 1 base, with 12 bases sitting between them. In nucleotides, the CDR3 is TGTGCCACCAGCAGAGATCCCCGCGTCATGAACACCGGGGAGCTGTTTTTT. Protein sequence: CATSRDPRVMNTGELFF.

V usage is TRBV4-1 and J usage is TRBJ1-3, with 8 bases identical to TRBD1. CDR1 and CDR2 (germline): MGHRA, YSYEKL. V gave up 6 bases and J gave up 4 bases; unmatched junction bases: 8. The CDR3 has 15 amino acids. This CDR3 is CASSASRDRGNTIYF. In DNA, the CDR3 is TGCGCCAGCAGTGCATCCCGGGACAGGGGAAACACCATATATTTT.